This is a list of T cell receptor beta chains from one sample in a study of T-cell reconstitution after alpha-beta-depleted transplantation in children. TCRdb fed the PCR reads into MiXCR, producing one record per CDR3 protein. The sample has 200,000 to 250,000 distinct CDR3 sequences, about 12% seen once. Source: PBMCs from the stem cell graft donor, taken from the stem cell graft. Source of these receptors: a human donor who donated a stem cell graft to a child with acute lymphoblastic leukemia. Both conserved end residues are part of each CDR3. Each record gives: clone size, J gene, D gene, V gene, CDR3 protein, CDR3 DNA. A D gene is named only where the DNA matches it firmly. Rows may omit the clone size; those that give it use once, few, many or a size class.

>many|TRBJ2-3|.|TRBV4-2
CASSQNVGPDTQYF
TGTGCCAGCAGCCAAAACGTGGGGCCAGATACGCAGTATTTT
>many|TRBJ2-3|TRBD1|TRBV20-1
CSAALTGADTQYF
TGCAGTGCAGCCCTGACAGGGGCAGATACGCAGTATTTT
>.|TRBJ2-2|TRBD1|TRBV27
CATGRGLRELFF
TGTGCCACCGGAAGGGGGCTCCGGGAGCTGTTTTTT
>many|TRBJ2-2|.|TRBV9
CASSVAGTPNTGELFF
TGTGCCAGCAGCGTAGCCGGGACTCCGAACACCGGGGAGCTGTTTTTT
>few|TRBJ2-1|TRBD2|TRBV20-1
CSAIPGLAGGVIYNEQFF
TGCAGTGCCATACCGGGACTAGCGGGAGGGGTGATCTACAATGAGCAGTTCTTC
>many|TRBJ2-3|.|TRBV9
CASTAAGTVTDTQYF
TGTGCCAGCACCGCGGCGGGAACGGTCACAGATACGCAGTATTTT
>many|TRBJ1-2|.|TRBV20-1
CSARLPGSINYGYTF
TGCAGTGCTAGACTACCCGGCAGTATAAACTATGGCTACACCTTC
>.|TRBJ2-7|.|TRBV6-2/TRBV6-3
CASKFDRSSYEQYF
TGTGCCAGTAAATTTGACCGCAGCTCCTACGAGCAGTACTTC
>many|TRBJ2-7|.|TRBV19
CASSILGGHEQYF
TGTGCCAGTAGTATACTCGGGGGTCACGAGCAGTACTTC
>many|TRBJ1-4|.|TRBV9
CASSVEPLTNEKLFF
TGTGCCAGCAGCGTAGAGCCATTGACTAATGAAAAACTGTTTTTT
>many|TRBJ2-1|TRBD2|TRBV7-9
CASSLAGTRGANEQFF
TGTGCCAGCAGCTTGGCCGGGACTAGGGGAGCCAATGAGCAGTTCTTC
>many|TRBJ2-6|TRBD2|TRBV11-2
CASSFITRGGRTPSGANVLTF
TGTGCCAGCAGTTTCATCACCCGGGGGGGCAGGACACCCTCTGGGGCCAACGTCCTGACTTTC
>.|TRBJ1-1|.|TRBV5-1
CASSGGAITEAFF
TGCGCCAGCAGCGGAGGGGCGATCACTGAAGCTTTCTTT
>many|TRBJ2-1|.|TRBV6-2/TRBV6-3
CASSYPDRPSTEQFF
TGTGCCAGCAGTTACCCAGACCGCCCCTCCACCGAGCAGTTCTTC
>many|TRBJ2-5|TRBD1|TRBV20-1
CSARGDRGSEETQYF
TGCAGTGCTAGAGGGGACAGGGGATCTGAAGAGACCCAGTACTTC
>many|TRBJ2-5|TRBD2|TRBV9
CASSAGLAGGETQYF
TGTGCCAGCAGCGCAGGACTAGCGGGCGGGGAGACCCAGTACTTC
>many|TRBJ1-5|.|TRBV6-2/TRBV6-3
CASSYWSKHQPQHF
TGTGCCAGCAGTTACTGGTCGAAGCATCAGCCCCAGCATTTT
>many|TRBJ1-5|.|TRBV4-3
CASSQGLLEAQHF
TGCGCCAGCAGCCAAGGCCTATTGGAAGCCCAGCATTTT
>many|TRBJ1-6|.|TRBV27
CASSRAGHTNSPLHF
TGTGCCAGCAGCCGGGCCGGGCATACTAATTCACCCCTCCACTTT
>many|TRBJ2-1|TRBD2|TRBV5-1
CASSATSGSYNEQFF
TGCGCCAGCAGCGCGACTAGCGGGAGTTACAATGAGCAGTTCTTC
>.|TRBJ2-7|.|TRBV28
CASSSYLGEQYF
TGTGCCAGCAGTTCCTATCTGGGAGAGCAGTACTTC
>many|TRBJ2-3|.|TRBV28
CASVSDGLVGGTQYF
TGTGCCAGCGTATCTGACGGACTGGTTGGGGGTACGCAGTATTTT
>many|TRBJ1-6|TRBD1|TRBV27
CASSVTGSNSPLHF
TGTGCCAGCAGTGTGACAGGGAGTAATTCACCCCTCCACTTT
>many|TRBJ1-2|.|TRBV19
CASSVSSGHGYTF
TGTGCCAGTAGTGTATCATCAGGGCATGGCTACACCTTC
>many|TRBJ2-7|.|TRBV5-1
CASSAGRIDRSSYEQYF
TGCGCCAGCAGCGCGGGAAGAATCGACAGGTCCTCCTACGAGCAGTACTTC
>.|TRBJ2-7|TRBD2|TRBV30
CAWSLGLGSYEQYF
TGTGCCTGGAGTCTAGGACTAGGCTCCTACGAGCAGTACTTC
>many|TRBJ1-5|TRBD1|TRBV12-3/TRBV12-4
CASRPTGGNQPQHF
TGTGCCAGCAGGCCGACAGGGGGCAATCAGCCCCAGCATTTT
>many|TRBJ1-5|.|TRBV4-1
CASSQRLNSNQPQHF
TGCGCCAGCAGCCAACGACTCAATAGCAATCAGCCCCAGCATTTT
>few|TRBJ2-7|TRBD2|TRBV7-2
CASSAGGRWNEQYF
TGTGCCAGCAGCGCCGGCGGGAGGTGGAACGAGCAGTACTTC
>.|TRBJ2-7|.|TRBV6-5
CASSYSGGPVHYSYEQYF
TGTGCCAGCAGTTACTCTGGGGGGCCGGTCCACTATTCCTACGAGCAGTACTTC
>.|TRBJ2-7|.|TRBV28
CASIKAPSLAYEQYF
TGTGCCAGCATCAAAGCGCCTTCCCTAGCCTACGAGCAGTACTTC
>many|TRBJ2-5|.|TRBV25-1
CASSESFLRKETQYF
TGTGCCAGCAGTGAATCATTCTTGAGGAAAGAGACCCAGTACTTC
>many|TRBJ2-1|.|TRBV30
CAWRGSGYNEQFF
TGTGCCTGGAGGGGTAGCGGCTACAATGAGCAGTTCTTC
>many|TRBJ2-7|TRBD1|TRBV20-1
CSARALLGQGYEQYF
TGCAGTGCTAGAGCGTTGCTGGGACAGGGCTACGAGCAGTACTTC
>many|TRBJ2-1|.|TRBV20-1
CSALSPAGSSTEQFF
TGCAGTGCTCTATCACCGGCGGGATCATCGACTGAGCAGTTCTTC
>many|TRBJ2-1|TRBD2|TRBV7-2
CASSSLLAGAQQFF
TGTGCCAGCAGCTCCTTACTAGCGGGGGCCCAGCAGTTCTTC
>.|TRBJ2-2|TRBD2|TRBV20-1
CSALPGTSSTGELFF
TGCAGTGCTCTACCCGGGACTAGTAGTACCGGGGAGCTGTTTTTT
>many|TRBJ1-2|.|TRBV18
CASSPREELVGYGYTF
TGTGCCAGCTCACCACGGGAAGAACTTGTGGGGTATGGCTACACCTTC
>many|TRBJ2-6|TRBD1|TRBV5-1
CASSHRGNRGANVLTF
TGCGCCAGCAGCCACAGGGGGAATCGGGGGGCCAACGTCCTGACTTTC
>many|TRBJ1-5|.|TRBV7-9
CASSLELDQPQHF
TGTGCCAGCAGCTTGGAGCTAGATCAGCCCCAGCATTTT
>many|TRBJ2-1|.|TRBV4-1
CASSGRTALNYNEQFF
TGCGCCAGCAGCGGACGGACAGCATTGAATTACAATGAGCAGTTCTTC
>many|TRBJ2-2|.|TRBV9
CASSVWMGELFF
TGTGCCAGCAGCGTTTGGATGGGGGAGCTGTTTTTT
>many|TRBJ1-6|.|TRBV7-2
CASSLRRVASYNSPLHF
TGTGCCAGCAGCTTAAGGAGGGTGGCCTCCTATAATTCACCCCTCCACTTT
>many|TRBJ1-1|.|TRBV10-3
CAISETHAGRAFF
TGTGCCATCAGTGAGACCCACGCGGGGCGAGCTTTCTTT
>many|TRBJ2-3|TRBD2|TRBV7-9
CASSPPAGGSADTQYF
TGTGCCAGCAGCCCCCCAGCGGGAGGTTCGGCAGATACGCAGTATTTT
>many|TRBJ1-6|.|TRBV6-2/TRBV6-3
CASSYAGRNSPLHF
TGTGCCAGCAGTTACGCCGGGAGAAATTCACCCCTCCACTTT
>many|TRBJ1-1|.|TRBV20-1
CSSGPLNTEAFF
TGCAGTTCGGGACCGCTGAACACTGAAGCTTTCTTT
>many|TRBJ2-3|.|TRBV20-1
CSATNPQGNTQYF
TGCAGTGCTACGAACCCACAGGGAAATACGCAGTATTTT
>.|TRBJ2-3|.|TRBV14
CASSSREDTDTQYF
TGTGCCAGCAGCAGCAGGGAAGACACAGATACGCAGTATTTT
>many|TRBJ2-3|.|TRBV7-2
CASSFSLGAHTDTQYF
TGTGCCAGCAGCTTTAGTCTCGGAGCTCACACAGATACGCAGTATTTT